Given below is one T cell receptor beta chain in context. The clone's antigen remains unknown. No much larger clone is present one base from it, and per-base qualities are unavailable. The donors belonged to the validation cohort of around 110 subjects, which was separate from the roughly 700-subject first cohort. The sample originates from a study of cytomegalovirus exposure and HLA in healthy donors (dated by TCRdb to about 2017). About the study as a whole: According to a later analysis, the approximately 120 validation repertoires were produced on the same platform as the 700 or so repertoires of the first cohort. The study was designed to test whether signatures of past pathogen exposure could be identified by cataloging public T cell receptors. In addition to the first cohort of roughly 670 subjects, a separate validation cohort of over 90 different subjects was used. The study combined high-throughput TCR immunosequencing, statistical association of individual TCRs with disease status, and machine learning to predict cytomegalovirus infection status. Results the study describes overall, beyond this receptor: The classifier was reported to diagnose cytomegalovirus status with high specificity and sensitivity in both the original and validation cohorts. The authors suggested that the approach could potentially be extended to other disease states and immunological phenotypes. While some public TCRs were present in many individuals, most TCR sequences turned up only very rarely across donors. A later analysis had no HLA typing for the validation cohort, so co-occurrence there was scored across all 120 or so repertoires. A total of around 150 TCR beta chains were listed by the study as associated with cytomegalovirus. A few of the identified cytomegalovirus-associated TCR beta chains were confirmed in vitro to be specific for cytomegalovirus antigens. Of the cluster scores, 90% to 95% were above 0 in a later analysis, which found that TCRs clustered in the first cohort also tended to co-occur in the 120 validation repertoires.

The library was obtained by the immunoSEQ multiplex PCR assay. In the authors' own workflow: To diagnose cytomegalovirus status from the catalog of TCR beta chain sequences, a statistical classification framework was built. TCRdb took over this immuneACCESS table, retaining in-frame rearrangements with V and J assigned. Such tables are incomplete; in checked studies, under half of the missing clones stem from an unresolved V gene, and the remainder is unexplained. V, J and clone size derive from that table, while D and trimming were established from the DNA sequence. The sample table holds fewer than 350,000 clones, of which approximately 87% were seen once. The ten largest make up over 0.85% of the sample. V and J are trimmed by 6 bases and 5 bases, and the gene matches miss 7 bases of the junction. From the cysteine through the phenylalanine, the CDR3 covers 14 amino acids. The CDR3 DNA has 42 bases and is translated from base 1. The germline V gene yields MNHNS for CDR1 and SASEGT for CDR2.

The V gene is TRBV6-1 and the J gene is TRBJ2-3; TRBD2 aligns with 8 central bases. What was sequenced was PBMCs. The clonotype was recovered from a woman aged 18 to 35 in good health and CMV-seronegative. The encoded CDR3 is CASSAGGQGDTQYF. The DNA sequence follows: TGTGCCAGCAGCGCGGGAGGCCAGGGAGATACGCAGTATTTT.